This T cell receptor (beta chain) was identified in a study of cytomegalovirus exposure and HLA in healthy donors. The CDR3 is 15 amino acids. CDR1 is MDHEN and CDR2 is SYDVKM in the germline V gene. V was clipped by 5 bases and J by 3 bases; unmatched bases: 7. It was with 60 Vbeta and 13 Jbeta primers that the PCR ran. Assay used: immunoSEQ multiplex PCR; TCRdb lists only in-frame clones, some missing. The repertoire holds about 140,000 clones, with about 80% as singletons. The source material was PBMCs. This receptor was identified in a woman between 55 and 75 years old in good health and CMV-seropositive. V usage is TRBV28 and J usage is TRBJ1-5, with TRBD1 identical over 7 bases. Written as DNA, the CDR3 is TGTGCCAGCAGTCTACCGGGACAGCTCAATCAGCCCCAGCATTTT. Translation gives CASSLPGQLNQPQHF. Combining the CDR3 with reference TRBV28 and TRBJ1-5 gives the whole variable domain DVKVTQSSRYLVKRTGEKVFLECVQDMDHENMFWYRQDPGLGLRLIYFSYDVKMKEKGDIPEGYSVSREKKERFSLILESASTNQTSMYLCASSLPGQLNQPQHFGDGTRLSIL.